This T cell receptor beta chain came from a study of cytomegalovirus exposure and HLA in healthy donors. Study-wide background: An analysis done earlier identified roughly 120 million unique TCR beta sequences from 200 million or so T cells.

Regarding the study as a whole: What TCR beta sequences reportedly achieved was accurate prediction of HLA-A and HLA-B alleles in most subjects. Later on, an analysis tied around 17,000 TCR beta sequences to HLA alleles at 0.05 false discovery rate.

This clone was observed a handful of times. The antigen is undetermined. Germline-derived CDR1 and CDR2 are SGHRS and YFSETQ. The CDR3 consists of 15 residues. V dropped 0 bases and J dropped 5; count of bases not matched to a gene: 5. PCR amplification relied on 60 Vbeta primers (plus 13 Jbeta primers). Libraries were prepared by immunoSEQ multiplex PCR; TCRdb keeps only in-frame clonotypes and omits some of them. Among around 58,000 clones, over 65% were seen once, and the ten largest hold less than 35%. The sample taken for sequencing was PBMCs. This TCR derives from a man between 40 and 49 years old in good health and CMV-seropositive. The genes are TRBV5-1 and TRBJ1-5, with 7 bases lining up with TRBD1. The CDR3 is CASSLAGDSHQPQHF. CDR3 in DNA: TGCGCCAGCAGCTTGGCCGGGGACAGCCATCAGCCCCAGCATTTT.